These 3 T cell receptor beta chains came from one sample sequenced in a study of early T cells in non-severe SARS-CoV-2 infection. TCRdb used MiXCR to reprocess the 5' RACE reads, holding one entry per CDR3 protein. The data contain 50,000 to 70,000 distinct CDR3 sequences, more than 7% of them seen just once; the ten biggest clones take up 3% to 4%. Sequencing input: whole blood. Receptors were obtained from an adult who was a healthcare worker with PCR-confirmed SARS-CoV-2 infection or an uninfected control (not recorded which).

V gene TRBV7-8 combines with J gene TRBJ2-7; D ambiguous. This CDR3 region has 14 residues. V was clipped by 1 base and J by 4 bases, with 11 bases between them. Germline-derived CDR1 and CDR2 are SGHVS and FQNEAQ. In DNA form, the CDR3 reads TGTGCCAGCAGCTTAGTCATCTCAATATACGAGCAGTACTTC. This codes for CASSLVISIYEQYF.

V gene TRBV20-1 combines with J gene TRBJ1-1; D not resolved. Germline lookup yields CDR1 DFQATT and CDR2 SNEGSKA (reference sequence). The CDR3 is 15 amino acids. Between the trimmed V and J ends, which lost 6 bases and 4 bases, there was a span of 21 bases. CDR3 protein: CSALELALGSTEAFF. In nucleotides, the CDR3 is TGCAGTGCGCTAGAACTCGCCCTCGGGAGCACTGAAGCTTTCTTT.

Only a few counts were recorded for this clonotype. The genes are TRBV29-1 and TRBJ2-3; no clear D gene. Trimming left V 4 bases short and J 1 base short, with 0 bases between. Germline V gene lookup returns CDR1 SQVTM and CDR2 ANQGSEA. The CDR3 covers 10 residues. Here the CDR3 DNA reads TGCAGCGTTGGCACAGATACGCAGTATTTT. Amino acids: CSVGTDTQYF.